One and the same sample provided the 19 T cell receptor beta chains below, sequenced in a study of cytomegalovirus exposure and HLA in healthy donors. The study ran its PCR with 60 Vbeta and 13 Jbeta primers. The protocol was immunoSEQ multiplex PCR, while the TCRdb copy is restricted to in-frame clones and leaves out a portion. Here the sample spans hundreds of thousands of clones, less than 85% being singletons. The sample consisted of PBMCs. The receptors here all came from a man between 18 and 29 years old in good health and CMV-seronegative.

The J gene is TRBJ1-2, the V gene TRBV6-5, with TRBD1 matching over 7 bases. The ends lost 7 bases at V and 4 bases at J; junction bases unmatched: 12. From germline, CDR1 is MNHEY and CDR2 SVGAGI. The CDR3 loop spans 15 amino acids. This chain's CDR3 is CASTPRGQGGYGYTF. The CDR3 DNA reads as TGTGCCAGCACCCCCCGCGGCCAGGGGGGCTATGGCTACACCTTC.

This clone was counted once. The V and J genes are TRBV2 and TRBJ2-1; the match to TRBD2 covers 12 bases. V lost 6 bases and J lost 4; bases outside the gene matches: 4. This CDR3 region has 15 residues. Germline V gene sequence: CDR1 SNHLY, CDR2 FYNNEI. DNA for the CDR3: TGTGCCAGCAGCAGGACTAGCGGGATTTACAATGAGCAGTTCTTC. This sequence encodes CASSRTSGIYNEQFF.

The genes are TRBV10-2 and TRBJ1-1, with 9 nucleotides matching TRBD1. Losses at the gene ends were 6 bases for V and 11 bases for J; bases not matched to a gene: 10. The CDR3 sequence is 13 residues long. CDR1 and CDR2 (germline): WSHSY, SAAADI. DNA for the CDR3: TGCGCCAGCAGCGAATTAGGGACAGGGAGGGCTTTCTTT. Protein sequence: CASSELGTGRAFF.

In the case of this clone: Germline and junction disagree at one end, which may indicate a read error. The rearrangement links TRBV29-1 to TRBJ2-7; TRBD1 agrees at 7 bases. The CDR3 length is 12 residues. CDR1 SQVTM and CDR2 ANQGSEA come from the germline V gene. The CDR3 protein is CSVEDRDYEQYF. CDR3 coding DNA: TGCAGCGTGGAAGACAGGGACTACGAGCAGTACTTC.

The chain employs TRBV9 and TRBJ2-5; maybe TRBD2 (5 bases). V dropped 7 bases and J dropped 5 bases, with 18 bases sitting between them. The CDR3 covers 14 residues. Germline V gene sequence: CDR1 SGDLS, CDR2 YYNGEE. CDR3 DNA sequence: TGTGCCAGCGGCCAGAGGGCGGGTGGGGAGACCCAGTACTTC. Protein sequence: CASGQRAGGETQYF.

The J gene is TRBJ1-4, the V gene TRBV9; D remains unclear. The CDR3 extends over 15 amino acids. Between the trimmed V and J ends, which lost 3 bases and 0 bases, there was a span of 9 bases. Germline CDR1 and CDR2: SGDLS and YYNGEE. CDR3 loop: CASSDGASTNEKLFF. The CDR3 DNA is TGTGCCAGCAGCGACGGAGCCTCAACTAATGAAAAACTGTTTTTT.

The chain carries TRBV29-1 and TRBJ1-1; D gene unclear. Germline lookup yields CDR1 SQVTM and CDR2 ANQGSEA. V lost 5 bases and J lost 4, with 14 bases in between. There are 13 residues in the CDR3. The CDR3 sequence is CSVSNSLGTEAFF. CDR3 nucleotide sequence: TGCAGCGTTTCGAACTCTCTCGGCACTGAAGCTTTCTTT. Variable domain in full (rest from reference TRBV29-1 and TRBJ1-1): SAVISQKPSRDICQRGTSLTIQCQVDSQVTMMFWYRQQPGQSLTLIATANQGSEATYESGFVIDKFPISRPNLTFSTLTVSNMSPEDSSIYLCSVSNSLGTEAFFGQGTRLTVV.

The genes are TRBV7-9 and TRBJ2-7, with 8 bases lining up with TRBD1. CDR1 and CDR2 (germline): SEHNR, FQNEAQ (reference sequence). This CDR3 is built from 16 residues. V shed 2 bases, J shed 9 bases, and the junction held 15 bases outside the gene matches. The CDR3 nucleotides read TGTGCCAGCAGCTTATATGACAGGGGTAGTACCCATTTGCAGTACTTC. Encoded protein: CASSLYDRGSTHLQYF. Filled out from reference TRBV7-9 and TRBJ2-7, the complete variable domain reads DTGVSQNPRHKITKRGQNVTFRCDPISEHNRLYWYRQTLGQGPEFLTYFQNEAQLEKSRLLSDRFSAERPKGSFSTLEIQRTEQGDSAMYLCASSLYDRGSTHLQYFGPGTRLTVT.

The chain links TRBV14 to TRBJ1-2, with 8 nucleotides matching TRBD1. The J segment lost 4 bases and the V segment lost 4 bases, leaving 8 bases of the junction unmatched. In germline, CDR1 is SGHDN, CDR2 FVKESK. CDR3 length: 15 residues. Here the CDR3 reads CASSPTTGATYGYTF. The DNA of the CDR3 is TGTGCCAGCAGCCCGACGACAGGGGCCACCTATGGCTACACCTTC. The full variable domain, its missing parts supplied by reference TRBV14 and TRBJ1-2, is EAGVTQFPSHSVIEKGQTVTLRCDPISGHDNLYWYRRVMGKEIKFLLHFVKESKQDESGMPNNRFLAERTGGTYSTLKVQPAELEDSGVYFCASSPTTGATYGYTFGSGTRLTVV.

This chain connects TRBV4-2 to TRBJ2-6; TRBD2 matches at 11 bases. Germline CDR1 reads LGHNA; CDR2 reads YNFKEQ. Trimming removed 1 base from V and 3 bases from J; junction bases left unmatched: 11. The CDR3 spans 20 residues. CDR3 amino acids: CASSQVILAGEGSGANVLTF. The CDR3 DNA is TGTGCCAGCAGCCAAGTCATACTAGCGGGAGAGGGCAGTGGGGCCAACGTCCTGACTTTC.

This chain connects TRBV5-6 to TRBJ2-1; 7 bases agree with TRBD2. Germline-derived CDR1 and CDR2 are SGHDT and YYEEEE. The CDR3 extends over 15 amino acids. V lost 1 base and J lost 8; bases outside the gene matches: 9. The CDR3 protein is CASSLRLASAHEQFF. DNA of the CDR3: TGTGCCAGCAGCTTGAGACTAGCTTCGGCCCATGAGCAGTTCTTC.

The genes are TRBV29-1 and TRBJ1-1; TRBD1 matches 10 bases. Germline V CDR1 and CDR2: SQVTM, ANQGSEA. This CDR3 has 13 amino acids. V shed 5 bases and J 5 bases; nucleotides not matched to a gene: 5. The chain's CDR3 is CSVKTGGWTEAFF. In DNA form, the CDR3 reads TGCAGCGTTAAGACAGGGGGCTGGACTGAAGCTTTCTTT.

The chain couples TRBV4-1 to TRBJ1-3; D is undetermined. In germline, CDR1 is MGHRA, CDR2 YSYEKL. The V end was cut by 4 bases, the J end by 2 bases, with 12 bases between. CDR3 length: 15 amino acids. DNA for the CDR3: TGCGCCAGCAGCCCATTCGGCACAGCTGGAAACACCATATATTTT. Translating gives CASSPFGTAGNTIYF.

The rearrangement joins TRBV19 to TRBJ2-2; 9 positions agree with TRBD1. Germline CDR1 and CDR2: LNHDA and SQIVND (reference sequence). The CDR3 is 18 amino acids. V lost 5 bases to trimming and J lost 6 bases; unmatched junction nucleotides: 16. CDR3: CASSVHSPHRGRAGELFF. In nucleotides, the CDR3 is TGTGCCAGTAGTGTACACAGCCCCCACAGGGGGCGGGCCGGGGAGCTGTTTTTT.

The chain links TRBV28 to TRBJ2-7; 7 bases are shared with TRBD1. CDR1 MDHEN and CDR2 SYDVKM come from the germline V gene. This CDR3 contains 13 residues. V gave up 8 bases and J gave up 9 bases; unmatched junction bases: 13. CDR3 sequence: CASGYPDRLGQYF. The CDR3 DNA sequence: TGTGCCAGCGGCTACCCGGACAGGTTAGGGCAGTACTTC.

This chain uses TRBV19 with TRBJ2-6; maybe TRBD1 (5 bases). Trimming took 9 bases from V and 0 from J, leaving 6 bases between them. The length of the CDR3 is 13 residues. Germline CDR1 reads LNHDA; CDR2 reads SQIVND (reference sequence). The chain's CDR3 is CASDSSGANVLTF. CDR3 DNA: TGTGCCAGCGACAGCTCTGGGGCCAACGTCCTGACTTTC.

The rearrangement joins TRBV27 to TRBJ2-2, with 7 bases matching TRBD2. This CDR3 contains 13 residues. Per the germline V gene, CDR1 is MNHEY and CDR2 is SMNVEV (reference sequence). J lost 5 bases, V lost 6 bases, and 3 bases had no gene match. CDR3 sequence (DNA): TGTGCCAGCAGCAAGCGGGGAACCGGGGAGCTGTTTTTT. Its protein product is CASSKRGTGELFF.

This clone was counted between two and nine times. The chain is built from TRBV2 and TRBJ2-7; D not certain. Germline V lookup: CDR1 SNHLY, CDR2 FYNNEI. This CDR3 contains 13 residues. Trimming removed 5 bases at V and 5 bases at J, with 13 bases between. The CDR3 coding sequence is TGTGCCAGCAGTTCTATGGCGGCCAACGAGCAGTACTTC. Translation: CASSSMAANEQYF.

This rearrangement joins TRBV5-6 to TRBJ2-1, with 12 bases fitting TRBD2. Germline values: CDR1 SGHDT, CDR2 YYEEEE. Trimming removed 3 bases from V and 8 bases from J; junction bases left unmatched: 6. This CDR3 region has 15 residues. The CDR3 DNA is TGTGCCAGCAGCTCGGAGACTAGCGGGAGCGATGAGCAGTTCTTC. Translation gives CASSSETSGSDEQFF.